A selection of T cell receptor beta chains follows, all from one sample in a study of T cells in Graves' hyperthyroidism and ophthalmopathy. MiXCR, run by TCRdb on the multiplex PCR reads, gives a single entry per CDR3 protein. This sample has approximately 30,000 distinct CDR3 sequences, with around 50% found just once. Source material: blood. These receptors originate from a woman in her forties with Graves' ophthalmopathy. The CDR3 runs from the conserved cysteine through the conserved F or W. A D gene is named only where the DNA matches it firmly. Only part of the rows carry a size: once, few, many, or a class if the clone is expanded.

v_gene,abundance,j_gene,d_gene,len,CDR3nt,CDR3aa
TRBV7-6,-,TRBJ2-3,TRBD2,16,TGTGCCAGCAGCTTAGTAGCCCTAGCGGGAGCAGTTGAGCAGTATTTT,CASSLVALAGAVEQYF
TRBV7-9,-,TRBJ2-7,TRBD2,16,TGTGCCAGCAGCTTAGATCTTGGACTAGCGGAAGATATGCAGTACTTC,CASSLDLGLAEDMQYF
TRBV24-1,-,TRBJ2-7,TRBD2,17,TGTGCCACCAGGGGGTTCTCCGGGACTAGCGGGGCCTACGAGCAGTACTTC,CATRGFSGTSGAYEQYF
TRBV5-1,many,TRBJ2-5,TRBD2,16,TGCGCCAGCAGCTTGGCGCCGCGGGGGGGCCTGGAGACCCAGTACTTC,CASSLAPRGGLETQYF
TRBV19,-,TRBJ2-6,TRBD2,17,TGTGCCAGTAGAAGGCTAGCGGTTCCCTCTGGGGCCAACGTCCTGACTTTC,CASRRLAVPSGANVLTF
TRBV20-1,-,TRBJ2-1,-,11,TGCAGTGCTAGGGGCGGGAATGAGCAGTTCTTC,CSARGGNEQFF
TRBV24-1,medium-sized,TRBJ2-7,-,13,TGTGCCACCAAAGACAGGCCCGAGGGGGAGCAGTACTTC,CATKDRPEGEQYF
TRBV7-2,medium-sized,TRBJ1-6,-,13,TGTGCCAGCAGCTCCCATGGTAATTCACCCCTCCACTTT,CASSSHGNSPLHF
TRBV5-6,many,TRBJ2-1,-,11,TGTGCCAGCAGCTTGGGACACAACATCTTCTTC,CASSLGHNIFF
TRBV9,-,TRBJ1-5,-,16,TGTGCCAGCAGCGTAGGTGCTGGGGCCTTCACAGGTACGCAGCATTTT,CASSVGAGAFTGTQHF
TRBV15,many,TRBJ1-4,TRBD1,15,TGTGCCACCAGCGGGAACAGGGGGCTGGGTGAAAAACTGTTTTTT,CATSGNRGLGEKLFF
TRBV20-1,-,TRBJ2-3,TRBD2,16,TGCAGTGCTATCAGCGGGAGGGCCTCCAGAGGAGATACGCAGTATTTT,CSAISGRASRGDTQYF
TRBV10-3,-,TRBJ2-5,-,15,TGTGGCTGGTTCCAAACGCAGGGCCGAGAGGAGACCCAGTACTTC,CGWFQTQGREETQYF
TRBV7-6,-,TRBJ2-5,TRBD2,15,TGTGCCAGCAGCCCGGCGGGGGGACTCGGGGAGACCCAGTACTTC,CASSPAGGLGETQYF
TRBV2,-,TRBJ2-6,TRBD1,12,TGTGCCAGCAGTCCAGGGGGATGGATTGAAGCTTTC,CASSPGGWIEAF
TRBV5-1,-,TRBJ1-4,TRBD1,16,TGCGCCAGCAGCATCGGGACAGCCGAAGGGCCTGAAAAACTGTTTTTT,CASSIGTAEGPEKLFF
TRBV7-6,-,TRBJ2-2,-,14,TGTGCCAGCAGCTTAGGGGAGATCCCCGGGGAGCTGTTTTTT,CASSLGEIPGELFF
TRBV10-2,many,TRBJ2-5,-,13,TGCGCCAGCGGGCGGGACAGACAAGAGACCCAGTACTTC,CASGRDRQETQYF
TRBV28,many,TRBJ2-7,-,16,TGTGCCAGCACCTCAATCGGCAGTATGAACTCCTACGAGCAGTACTTC,CASTSIGSMNSYEQYF